One sample yielded the 29 T cell receptor beta chains listed below, sequenced in a study of shared clonotypes between healthy human individuals. Libraries were prepared by immunoSEQ multiplex PCR; TCRdb keeps only in-frame clonotypes and omits some of them. The repertoire includes 2 million to 2.5 million clones, approximately 95% of them detected once, and less than 0.15% sits in the top ten. Sample: naive CD4+ T cells sorted from blood. The subset is: CD45RA+ positively selected. These receptors all come from a man aged 18 to 30 in good health.

The chain couples TRBV30 to TRBJ1-1; D is perhaps TRBD1 (5 bases). The CDR3 length is 15 residues. Trimming pared 0 bases from V and 4 bases from J, leaving 15 bases between. Germline V gene lookup returns CDR1 GTSNPN and CDR2 SVGIG (reference sequence). The CDR3: CAWSVRLGTGTEAFF. The CDR3 nucleotides read TGTGCCTGGAGTGTACGGCTGGGGACGGGCACTGAAGCTTTCTTT.

The chain is built from TRBV7-2 and TRBJ2-2; D may be TRBD1 (6 bases). The CDR3 is made up of 16 amino acids. V lost 1 base and J 2 bases, leaving 11 bases between the germline ends. Germline V gives CDR1 SGHTA, CDR2 FQGNSA. The CDR3 bases are TGTGCCAGCAGCTTAGTAGGGACAAAAAACACCGGGGAGCTGTTTTTT. Protein sequence: CASSLVGTKNTGELFF.

The J gene is TRBJ2-1, the V gene TRBV5-1; D is possibly TRBD2 (6 bases). This CDR3 has 15 residues. Germline loops: CDR1 SGHRS, CDR2 YFSETQ. Trimming took 0 bases from V and 10 from J, leaving 17 bases between them. The CDR3 DNA reads as TGCGCCAGCAGCTTGGAGCCACACACTAGCCAGGAGCAGTTCTTC. This gives the protein CASSLEPHTSQEQFF.

The rearrangement links TRBV10-2 to TRBJ2-3; perhaps TRBD2 as D (6 bases). V was cut by 2 bases and J by 2 bases, with 17 bases left in between. In germline, CDR1 is WSHSY, CDR2 SAAADI. The CDR3 runs 17 residues. The chain's CDR3 is CASSEPLALGDTDTQYF. As DNA, the CDR3 is TGCGCCAGCAGTGAGCCCCTAGCGCTAGGGGACACAGATACGCAGTATTTT.

CDR3 sequence reads: CASSETLGGQPQHF. For the CDR3, the DNA is TGTGCCAGCAGTGAAACTCTGGGGGGTCAGCCCCAGCATTTT. This chain links TRBV6-1 with TRBJ1-5; perhaps TRBD1 as D (5 bases). This CDR3 is built from 14 residues. CDR1 is MNHNS and CDR2 is SASEGT in the germline V gene. V was cut by 2 bases and J by 6 bases, with 11 bases left in between.

V is TRBV5-1 and J is TRBJ2-3, with 13 bases matching TRBD2. After removal of 0 bases from V and 4 bases from J, the junction contained 2 bases not matched to a gene. CDR1 is SGHRS, CDR2 YFSETQ, per germline. The CDR3 has 16 residues. The CDR3 sequence: CASSLGGTSGADTQYF. CDR3 nucleotide sequence: TGCGCCAGCAGCTTGGGAGGGACTAGCGGGGCAGATACGCAGTATTTT. Variable domain in full (rest from reference TRBV5-1 and TRBJ2-3): KAGVTQTPRYLIKTRGQQVTLSCSPISGHRSVSWYQQTPGQGLQFLFEYFSETQRNKGNFPGRFSGRQFSNSRSEMNVSTLELGDSALYLCASSLGGTSGADTQYFGPGTRLTVL.

The chain couples TRBV6-1 to TRBJ2-3, with D possibly matching TRBD2 (5 bases). The CDR3 is 15 residues long. Germline CDR1 is MNHNS and CDR2 is SASEGT. The ends were cut back, 5 bases at V and 2 bases at J, with 14 bases in the middle. CDR3: CASSRSSLPTDTQYF. In DNA form, the CDR3 reads TGTGCCAGCAGTCGTTCTAGCCTCCCCACAGATACGCAGTATTTT.

V and J are TRBV28 and TRBJ1-4; 7 nucleotides match TRBD1. Looked up from germline, CDR1 is MDHEN and CDR2 is SYDVKM. After removal of 8 bases from V and 7 bases from J, the junction contained 7 bases not matched to a gene. The CDR3 spans 13 residues. CDR3 residues: CASVGGSVEKLFF. The CDR3, as DNA: TGTGCCAGCGTAGGGGGCTCTGTTGAAAAACTGTTTTTT.

The chain employs TRBV6-6 and TRBJ1-5; TRBD1 is a possible D gene (5 bases). CDR1 and CDR2 (germline): MNHNY, SVGAGI (reference sequence). This CDR3 spans 14 amino acids. Deletions cut 6 bases from V and 3 bases from J, with 12 bases between. The CDR3 reads CASRHSGFNQPQHF. The CDR3 DNA follows: TGTGCCAGCAGACATTCAGGGTTCAATCAGCCCCAGCATTTT.

A word on this clone: Other nucleotide sequences in the sample specify the same CDR3. The chain links TRBV7-2 to TRBJ2-5; the D gene is possibly TRBD2 (6 bases). The germline V gene encodes CDR1 SGHTA and CDR2 FQGNSA. Trimming shortened V by 2 bases and J by 5 bases, and 9 bases separated the two germline ends. The CDR3 extends over 13 amino acids. CDR3 nucleotide sequence: TGTGCCAGCAGCTTATCCGGGAGCGAGACCCAGTACTTC. It yields the protein CASSLSGSETQYF.

The chain carries TRBV11-2 and TRBJ1-3, with D possibly matching TRBD1 (5 bases). V lost 2 bases, J lost 4 bases, and 12 bases lay in between. The germline V gene has CDR1 SGHAT and CDR2 FQNNGV. This CDR3 is 15 amino acids long. This CDR3 reads CASSLFGADGNTIYF. CDR3 sequence (DNA): TGTGCCAGCAGCTTATTCGGGGCGGACGGAAACACCATATATTTT. Looking up the rest from reference TRBV11-2 and TRBJ1-3 gives the full variable domain: EAGVAQSPRYKIIEKRQSVAFWCNPISGHATLYWYQQILGQGPKLLIQFQNNGVVDDSQLPKDRFSAERLKGVDSTLKIQPAKLEDSAVYLCASSLFGADGNTIYFGEGSWLTVV.

This chain joins TRBV2 and TRBJ2-1; D may be TRBD1 (7 bases). This CDR3 is 13 amino acids long. CDR1 and CDR2 from the germline V gene are SNHLY and FYNNEI. V lost 6 bases to trimming and J lost 8 bases, with 14 bases between them. CDR3: CASRPGGNHEQFF. The CDR3, as DNA: TGTGCCAGCAGGCCAGGGGGGAATCATGAGCAGTTCTTC.

The rearrangement links TRBV5-8 to TRBJ2-7; D may be TRBD2 (6 bases). This CDR3 comprises 15 residues. Trimming took 2 bases from V and 0 from J, leaving 12 bases between them. Germline lookup yields CDR1 SGHTS and CDR2 YDEGEE. The CDR3 region has the DNA TGTGCCAGCAGCTTTGCGGGGTCCCGCTCCTACGAGCAGTACTTC. Translated: CASSFAGSRSYEQYF.

The gene calls are TRBV4-3 and TRBJ2-7; 7 bases line up with TRBD2. J gave up 3 bases and V 0 bases, and 5 bases lay outside the gene matches. CDR3 length: 15 amino acids. CDR1 is LGHNA and CDR2 is YSLEER in the germline V gene. DNA for the CDR3: TGCGCCAGCAGCCAAGAGGGGCTAGCGGACTACGAGCAGTACTTC. It yields the protein CASSQEGLADYEQYF.

The V call is TRBV18, the J call TRBJ2-7; a possible D gene is TRBD2 (6 bases). This CDR3 has 14 amino acids. Looked up from germline, CDR1 is KGHSH and CDR2 is LQKENI. Trimming shortened V by 3 bases and J by 0 bases, and 9 bases separated the two germline ends. CDR3 residues: CASSPGLPSYEQYF. The DNA for the CDR3 is TGTGCCAGCTCACCGGGACTTCCCTCCTACGAGCAGTACTTC.

The rearrangement joins TRBV10-3 to TRBJ2-6; TRBD1 matches 11 bases. Germline lookup yields CDR1 ENHRY and CDR2 SYGVKD. CDR3 length: 18 amino acids. The J segment lost 0 bases and the V segment lost 6 bases, leaving 7 bases of the junction unmatched. The CDR3 nucleotides are TGTGCCATCAGGGGGACAGGGGGTTCTTCCTCTGGGGCCAACGTCCTGACTTTC. This codes for CAIRGTGGSSSGANVLTF.

The V call is TRBV30, the J call TRBJ2-3; a possible D gene is TRBD1 (6 bases). V dropped 1 base and J dropped 9 bases, with 8 bases sitting between them. The CDR3 loop spans 11 amino acids. Germline values: CDR1 GTSNPN, CDR2 SVGIG (reference sequence). CDR3 in DNA: TGTGCCTGGAGTGAGGGGGAGACGCAGTATTTT. Its translation is CAWSEGETQYF.

The V call is TRBV6-5, the J call TRBJ2-2; 10 bases fit TRBD2. Germline assignment: CDR1 MNHEY and CDR2 SVGAGI. J was trimmed by 5 bases and V by 6 bases; bases with no gene match: 3. The length of the CDR3 is 14 residues. CDR3 coding DNA: TGTGCCAGCAGGCTAGCGGGAGCTACCGGGGAGCTGTTTTTT. Its protein product is CASRLAGATGELFF.

This clone showed up just once. The chain is built from TRBV6-1 and TRBJ2-1; 7 nucleotides agree with TRBD1. V lost 5 bases and J lost 2; bases outside the gene matches: 6. Germline values: CDR1 MNHNS, CDR2 SASEGT. The CDR3 spans 15 residues. The CDR3 reads CASSQTGLTYNEQFF. DNA of the CDR3: TGTGCCAGCAGTCAGACAGGGCTCACCTACAATGAGCAGTTCTTC.

The chain employs TRBV13 and TRBJ2-7; D gene uncertain. Trimming cost V 1 base and J 3 bases, with 16 bases left between them. Per germline, CDR1 PRHDT and CDR2 FYEKMQ (reference sequence). The CDR3 extends over 16 amino acids. The CDR3 loop is CASSLARSLDHYEQYF. The CDR3 bases are TGTGCCAGCAGCTTAGCCAGGTCCCTAGACCACTACGAGCAGTACTTC.

Of note for this clone: The sample holds other DNA sequences that translate to the same CDR3. The V gene is TRBV9, the J gene TRBJ1-2; D is unclear. V lost 0 bases and J lost 0, with 6 bases in between. This CDR3 is built from 14 residues. The germline CDR1 and CDR2 sequences are SGDLS and YYNGEE. The CDR3 nucleotides read TGTGCCAGCAGCGTAGATCCGTCTAACTATGGCTACACCTTC. Translating gives CASSVDPSNYGYTF. Variable domain in full (rest from reference TRBV9 and TRBJ1-2): DSGVTQTPKHLITATGQRVTLRCSPRSGDLSVYWYQQSLDQGLQFLIQYYNGEERAKGNILERFSAQQFPDLHSELNLSSLELGDSALYFCASSVDPSNYGYTFGSGTRLTVV.

The chain joins TRBV7-9 to TRBJ2-1, with 11 nucleotides matching TRBD2. Germline V CDR1 and CDR2: SEHNR, FQNEAQ (reference sequence). The CDR3 is 16 residues long. V lost 0 bases and J lost 5; bases outside the gene matches: 3. The CDR3 region has the DNA TGTGCCAGCAGCTTAGCAGATAGCGGGAGGGACAATGAGCAGTTCTTC. This translates into CASSLADSGRDNEQFF.

Points on this clone: This specimen includes other DNA sequences encoding the same CDR3. V usage is TRBV25-1 and J usage is TRBJ1-2, with D uncertain. The germline CDR1 and CDR2 sequences are MGHDK and SYGVNS. V was clipped by 5 bases and J by 5 bases, with 9 bases between them. CDR3 length: 12 residues. The CDR3 DNA is TGTGCCAGCAGTTTTGGGGTATATGGCTACACCTTC. Its translation: CASSFGVYGYTF.

The chain carries TRBV19 and TRBJ2-5; TRBD1 is a possible D gene (5 bases). Trimming stripped 5 bases from V and 2 bases from J, with 12 bases between. The CDR3 totals 14 residues. The germline V gene has CDR1 LNHDA and CDR2 SQIVND (reference sequence). In nucleotides, the CDR3 is TGTGCCAGTAGTCAAAGTGGGGCACAAGAGACCCAGTACTTC. Amino acid sequence: CASSQSGAQETQYF. Combining the CDR3 with reference TRBV19 and TRBJ2-5 gives the whole variable domain DGGITQSPKYLFRKEGQNVTLSCEQNLNHDAMYWYRQDPGQGLRLIYYSQIVNDFQKGDIAEGYSVSREKKESFPLTVTSAQKNPTAFYLCASSQSGAQETQYFGPGTRLLVL.

The chain joins TRBV6-1 to TRBJ1-5; D may be TRBD1 (6 bases). The V gene lost 0 bases and the J gene lost 14 bases, with 17 bases spanning the gap. The CDR3 runs 14 residues. CDR1 is MNHNS, CDR2 SASEGT, per germline. The CDR3 reads CASSEALGDTREHF. In DNA, the CDR3 is TGTGCCAGCAGTGAAGCGCTGGGGGACACCAGGGAGCATTTT.

The chain carries TRBV19 and TRBJ1-5, with 9 bases that match TRBD1. Germline-derived CDR1 and CDR2 are LNHDA and SQIVND (reference sequence). V shed 7 bases, J shed 0 bases, and the junction held 13 bases outside the gene matches. CDR3 size: 18 residues. For the CDR3, the DNA is TGTGCCAGTACCTCCGGGACAGGGCGACCTAATAGCAATCAGCCCCAGCATTTT. Translated: CASTSGTGRPNSNQPQHF.

J is TRBJ2-2 and V is TRBV5-1; D perhaps matches TRBD2 (6 bases). CDR1 SGHRS and CDR2 YFSETQ come from the germline V gene. V was shortened by 4 bases and J by 2 bases, with 12 bases between the two germline ends. The CDR3 is 15 amino acids. The DNA of the CDR3 is TGCGCCAGCAGCCGGAGGGCCGAAAACACCGGGGAGCTGTTTTTT. Translation gives CASSRRAENTGELFF.

The chain is built from TRBV18 and TRBJ2-7; a weak D match, TRBD2 (7 bases). CDR1 and CDR2 from the germline V gene are KGHSH and LQKENI. The CDR3 length is 17 residues. With 3 bases removed from V and 1 base from J, the gap between germline ends came to 19 bases. The chain's CDR3 is CASSPLGGTWGSYEQYF. The DNA of the CDR3 is TGTGCCAGCTCACCCCTCGGGGGGACATGGGGGTCCTACGAGCAGTACTTC.

The table lists this clone with a count of one. This chain uses TRBV4-3 with TRBJ2-1; D is ambiguous. The CDR3 contains 15 residues. Germline CDR1 is LGHNA and CDR2 is YSLEER. V gave up 0 bases and J gave up 0 bases, with 6 bases separating them. For the CDR3, the DNA is TGCGCCAGCAGCCAAGACTGGTCCTCCTACAATGAGCAGTTCTTC. The encoded protein is CASSQDWSSYNEQFF.